The 21 T cell receptor beta chains given below trace back to one sample, sequenced in a study of T cell responses to AZD1222 COVID-19 vaccine. Generated by immunoSEQ multiplex PCR, the TCRdb table keeps only in-frame clones and is missing some. The sample contains 100,000 to 150,000 clones, about nine tenths of which appear only once. The material sequenced was peripheral blood, taken on day 0 of AZD1222 vaccination. These receptors were taken from an adult in good health.

The CDR3 reads CASSVGQDYGYTF. The CDR3 coding sequence is TGTGCCAGCAGCGTAGGACAAGACTATGGCTACACCTTC. The chain carries TRBV11-2 and TRBJ1-2, with D maybe TRBD1 (5 bases). V was shortened by 5 bases and J by 3 bases, with 10 bases between the two germline ends. In germline, CDR1 is SGHAT, CDR2 FQNNGV. The CDR3 length is 13 residues.

This chain connects TRBV30 to TRBJ1-2; D might be TRBD1 (5 bases). Germline-derived CDR1 and CDR2 are GTSNPN and SVGIG (reference sequence). V was cut by 2 bases and J by 7 bases, with 17 bases left in between. The CDR3 has 14 residues. The CDR3 sequence is CAWSSGQGFLGYTF. DNA of the CDR3: TGTGCCTGGAGTTCGGGGCAGGGCTTTCTTGGCTACACCTTC.

The chain couples TRBV9 to TRBJ2-5, with D perhaps TRBD1 or TRBD2 (6 bases each). There are 14 residues in the CDR3. V lost 2 bases, J lost 6 bases, and 14 bases lay in between. Per the germline V gene, CDR1 is SGDLS and CDR2 is YYNGEE. The CDR3 DNA follows: TGTGCCAGCAGCGTGGCCGGGGGCGAAAAGACCCAGTACTTC. Amino acid sequence: CASSVAGGEKTQYF. Together with reference TRBV9 and TRBJ2-5, the CDR3 gives the full variable domain: DSGVTQTPKHLITATGQRVTLRCSPRSGDLSVYWYQQSLDQGLQFLIQYYNGEERAKGNILERFSAQQFPDLHSELNLSSLELGDSALYFCASSVAGGEKTQYFGPGTRLLVL.

The chain uses TRBV2 and TRBJ1-5, with D maybe TRBD1 (5 bases). Germline values: CDR1 SNHLY, CDR2 FYNNEI. The CDR3 totals 14 residues. V shed 4 bases and J shed 3 bases, with 10 bases lying between them. CDR3 loop: CASSGGGDNQPQHF. CDR3 coding DNA: TGTGCCAGCAGTGGAGGAGGGGACAATCAGCCCCAGCATTTT.

The chain couples TRBV27 to TRBJ1-4; D might be TRBD1 (6 bases). V was cut by 2 bases and J by 5 bases, with 12 bases left in between. This CDR3 is built from 15 residues. CDR1 and CDR2 (germline): MNHEY, SMNVEV (reference sequence). The CDR3 DNA reads as TGTGCCAGCAGTTTAAAGAGGGGGGCGAATGAAAAACTGTTTTTT. It yields the protein CASSLKRGANEKLFF.

V and J are TRBV7-6 and TRBJ1-1; TRBD1 might be the D (5 bases). Germline V gene lookup returns CDR1 SGHVS and CDR2 FNYEAQ. With 1 base removed from V and 7 bases from J, the gap between germline ends came to 19 bases. The CDR3 is 16 amino acids. The CDR3 region has the DNA TGTGCCAGCAGCTTAGAGGGGAGGGAAGTTTCCATTGAAGCTTTCTTT. Protein sequence: CASSLEGREVSIEAFF.

The chain is built from TRBV27 and TRBJ1-1; D ambiguous. The CDR3 is 16 residues long. V gave up 6 bases and J gave up 8 bases, with 25 bases separating them. Germline V gene lookup returns CDR1 MNHEY and CDR2 SMNVEV (reference sequence). The CDR3 reads CASSRRVGEGSKEAFF. The CDR3 DNA reads as TGTGCCAGCAGCCGTCGTGTAGGCGAGGGATCCAAAGAAGCTTTCTTT.

The chain recombines TRBV24-1 with TRBJ1-2, with TRBD1 identical over 10 bases. The V gene end was trimmed by 4 bases and the J gene end by 7 bases; junction bases not matched to a gene: 5. Germline V gene lookup returns CDR1 KGHDR and CDR2 SFDVKD. This CDR3 spans 14 amino acids. The CDR3 reads CATSEGDRGGGYTF. CDR3 bases: TGTGCCACCAGTGAAGGGGACAGGGGAGGTGGCTACACCTTC.

The chain links TRBV5-1 to TRBJ2-3; TRBD1 matches at 9 bases. Germline lookup yields CDR1 SGHRS and CDR2 YFSETQ. This CDR3 contains 14 residues. Trimming removed 5 bases from V and 6 bases from J; junction bases left unmatched: 7. The CDR3 spells CASSRDRATDTQYF. As DNA, the CDR3 is TGCGCCAGCAGTCGGGACAGGGCGACGGATACGCAGTATTTT.

This chain uses TRBV27 with TRBJ1-6; D call uncertain. CDR3 length: 11 residues. Between the trimmed V and J ends, which lost 7 bases and 6 bases, there was a span of 4 bases. CDR1 and CDR2 from the germline V gene are MNHEY and SMNVEV (reference sequence). The CDR3 DNA follows: TGTGCCAGCACCCTTAATTCACCCCTCCACTTT. Its translation: CASTLNSPLHF.

This sequence joins TRBV2 and TRBJ2-2; 8 nucleotides line up with TRBD1. Per the germline V gene, CDR1 is SNHLY and CDR2 is FYNNEI. The CDR3 has 17 residues. The junction had 15 bases not matched to a gene; V was cut back by 8 bases and J by 4 bases. The CDR3: CASLEDRDRRSTGELFF. In nucleotides, the CDR3 is TGTGCCAGCTTGGAAGATCGGGACAGGAGGAGCACCGGGGAGCTGTTTTTT. Drawing the rest from reference TRBV2 and TRBJ2-2, the complete variable domain is EPEVTQTPSHQVTQMGQEVILRCVPISNHLYFYWYRQILGQKVEFLVSFYNNEISEKSEIFDDQFSVERPDGSNFTLKIRSTKLEDSAMYFCASLEDRDRRSTGELFFGEGSRLTVL.

J is TRBJ1-6 and V is TRBV2, with D perhaps matching TRBD1 (5 bases). CDR3 size: 15 residues. Germline CDR1 reads SNHLY; CDR2 reads FYNNEI. Deletions cut 3 bases from V and 0 bases from J, with 6 bases between. The CDR3 protein is CASSDRGSYNSPLHF. CDR3 nucleotide sequence: TGTGCCAGCAGTGATAGGGGCTCCTATAATTCACCCCTCCACTTT.

V and J are TRBV7-8 and TRBJ2-7; TRBD1 aligns across 9 bases. CDR1 and CDR2 from the germline V gene are SGHVS and FQNEAQ. This CDR3 is 15 amino acids long. Germline trimming cut 4 bases from V and 6 bases from J; bases unmatched to any gene: 10. CDR3 region: CASSWPGTGYREQYF. The CDR3 DNA sequence: TGTGCCAGCAGCTGGCCCGGGACAGGGTACCGCGAGCAGTACTTC.

This chain uses TRBV5-6 with TRBJ1-2; 7 bases are shared with TRBD1. The germline V gene encodes CDR1 SGHDT and CDR2 YYEEEE. The V and J ends lost 0 bases and 8 bases, in that order; junction bases with no gene match: 7. The length of the CDR3 is 14 residues. The CDR3 region has the DNA TGTGCCAGCAGCTTGGAGAACAGGGGTTACGGCTACACCTTC. This sequence encodes CASSLENRGYGYTF.

This clone occurred a few times. V and J are TRBV23-1 and TRBJ2-7, with D perhaps being TRBD1 or TRBD2 (5 bases each). TRBV23-1 is flagged as an ORF with uncertain function. This CDR3 spans 12 amino acids. V was cut by 10 bases and J by 9 bases, with 19 bases left in between. The CDR3 spells CATRDRSCGQYF. Here the CDR3 DNA reads TGCGCCACCCGGGACCGATCGTGCGGGCAGTACTTC.

The chain is built from TRBV20-1 and TRBJ1-5; D uncertain. Germline V CDR1 and CDR2: DFQATT, SNEGSKA (reference sequence). V gave up 3 bases and J gave up 4 bases, with 10 bases separating them. The CDR3 extends over 13 amino acids. The CDR3 region has the DNA TGCAGTGCTAGTTCCGGGATTAATCAGCCCCAGCATTTT. As protein: CSASSGINQPQHF.

Here the CDR3 DNA reads TGTGCCAGCAGCCCTGTCAGGGGTATGGTGTTGGAGACCCAGTACTTC. This translates into CASSPVRGMVLETQYF. The V and J genes are TRBV7-2 and TRBJ2-5; maybe TRBD1 (6 bases). This CDR3 is 16 amino acids long. Trimming shortened V by 5 bases and J by 5 bases, and 21 bases separated the two germline ends. The germline CDR1 and CDR2 sequences are SGHTA and FQGNSA.

The sample holds a few counts of this clone. The V call is TRBV9, the J call TRBJ2-1; D not certain. The V end lost 3 bases, the J end lost 6 bases, and 22 bases lay between the germline ends. CDR3 size: 17 residues. Germline V gene sequence: CDR1 SGDLS, CDR2 YYNGEE. CDR3 sequence reads: CASSDRSGFDVGNEQFF. In nucleotides, the CDR3 is TGTGCCAGCAGCGACCGGTCCGGGTTCGATGTTGGCAATGAGCAGTTCTTC.

The chain is built from TRBV28 and TRBJ2-7; weak D call: TRBD2 (5 bases). The germline V gene encodes CDR1 MDHEN and CDR2 SYDVKM. The V gene lost 3 bases and the J gene lost 3 bases, with 6 bases spanning the gap. The CDR3 extends over 12 amino acids. CDR3 sequence: CASSFGLYEQYF. CDR3 nucleotide sequence: TGTGCCAGCAGTTTTGGACTCTACGAGCAGTACTTC.

This clone was counted a single time. The chain has TRBV12-3 or TRBV12-4 and TRBJ2-2, with D hard to call. Trimming left V 9 bases short and J 0 bases short, with 2 bases between. There are 11 residues in the CDR3. CDR3 nucleotide sequence: TGTGCCAGTTCGAACACCGGGGAGCTGTTTTTT. Its protein product is CASSNTGELFF.

V is TRBV19 and J is TRBJ2-3, with 9 bases identical to TRBD1. Germline values: CDR1 LNHDA, CDR2 SQIVND (reference sequence). The CDR3 runs to 15 residues. V was clipped by 9 bases and J by 2 bases; unmatched bases: 9. The CDR3 nucleotides read TGTGCCAGCCACAGGGGGCCGAAATCCACAGATACGCAGTATTTT. Protein product: CASHRGPKSTDTQYF.